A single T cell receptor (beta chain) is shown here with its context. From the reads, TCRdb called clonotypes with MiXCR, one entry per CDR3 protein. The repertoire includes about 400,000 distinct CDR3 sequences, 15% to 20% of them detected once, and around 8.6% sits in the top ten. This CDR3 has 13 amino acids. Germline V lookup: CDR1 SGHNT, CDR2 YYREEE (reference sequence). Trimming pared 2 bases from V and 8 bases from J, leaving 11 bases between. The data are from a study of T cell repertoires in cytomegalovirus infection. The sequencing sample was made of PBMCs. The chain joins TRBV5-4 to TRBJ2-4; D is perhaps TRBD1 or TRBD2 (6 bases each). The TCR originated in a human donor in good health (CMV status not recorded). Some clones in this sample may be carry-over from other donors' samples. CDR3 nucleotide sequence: TGTGCCAGCAGCTTTAGGGGGGAGGACATTCAGTACTTC. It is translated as CASSFRGEDIQYF.